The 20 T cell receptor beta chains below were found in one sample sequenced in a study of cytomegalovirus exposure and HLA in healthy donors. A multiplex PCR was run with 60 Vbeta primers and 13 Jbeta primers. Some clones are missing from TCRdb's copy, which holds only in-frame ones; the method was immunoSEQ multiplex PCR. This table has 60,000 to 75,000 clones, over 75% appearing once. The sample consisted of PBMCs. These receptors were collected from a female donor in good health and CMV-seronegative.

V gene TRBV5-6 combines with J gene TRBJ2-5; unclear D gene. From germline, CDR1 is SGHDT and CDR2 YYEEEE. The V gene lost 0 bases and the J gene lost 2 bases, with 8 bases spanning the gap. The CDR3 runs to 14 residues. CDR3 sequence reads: CASSLAGNQETQYF. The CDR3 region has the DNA TGTGCCAGCAGCTTGGCGGGTAATCAAGAGACCCAGTACTTC.

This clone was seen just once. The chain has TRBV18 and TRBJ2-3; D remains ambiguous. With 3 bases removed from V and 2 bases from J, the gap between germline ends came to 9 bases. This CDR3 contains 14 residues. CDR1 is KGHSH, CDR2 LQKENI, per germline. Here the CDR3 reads CASSPLGSTDTQYF. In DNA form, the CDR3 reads TGTGCCAGCTCACCTCTGGGCTCCACAGATACGCAGTATTTT.

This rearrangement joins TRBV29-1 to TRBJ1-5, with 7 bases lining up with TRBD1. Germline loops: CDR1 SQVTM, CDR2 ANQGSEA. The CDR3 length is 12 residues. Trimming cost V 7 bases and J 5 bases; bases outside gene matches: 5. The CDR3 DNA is TGCAGCGCAGCTACAGGGGATCAGCCCCAGCATTTT. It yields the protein CSAATGDQPQHF.

CDR3: CASSLGSSGGGQYF. The CDR3 region has the DNA TGTGCCAGCAGCTTGGGATCTAGCGGGGGCGGGCAGTATTTT. V is TRBV11-1 and J is TRBJ2-3; TRBD2 aligns across 10 bases. The CDR3 is 14 amino acids. V was clipped by 3 bases and J by 11 bases; unmatched bases: 8. CDR1 is SGHAT and CDR2 is FQDESV in the germline V gene (reference sequence).

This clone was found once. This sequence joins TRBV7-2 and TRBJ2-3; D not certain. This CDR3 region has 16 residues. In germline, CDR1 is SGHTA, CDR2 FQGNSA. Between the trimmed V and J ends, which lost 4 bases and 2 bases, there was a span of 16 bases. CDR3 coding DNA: TGTGCCAGCAGCTCCGGTTCGGTGTATAACACAGATACGCAGTATTTT. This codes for CASSSGSVYNTDTQYF.

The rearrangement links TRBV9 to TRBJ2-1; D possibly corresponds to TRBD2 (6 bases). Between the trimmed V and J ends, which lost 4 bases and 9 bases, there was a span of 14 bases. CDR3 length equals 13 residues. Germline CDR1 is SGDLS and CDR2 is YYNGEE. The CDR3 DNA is TGTGCCAGCAGCCTCATGGGGGGATTTGAGCAGTTCTTC. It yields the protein CASSLMGGFEQFF.

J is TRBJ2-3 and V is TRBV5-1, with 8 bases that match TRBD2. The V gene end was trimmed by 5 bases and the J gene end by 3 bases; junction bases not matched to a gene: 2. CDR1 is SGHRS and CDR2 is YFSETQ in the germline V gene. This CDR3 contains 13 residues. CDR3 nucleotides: TGCGCCAGCAGTGGACTAGCAACAGATACGCAGTATTTT. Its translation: CASSGLATDTQYF. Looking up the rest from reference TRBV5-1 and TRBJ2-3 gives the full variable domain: KAGVTQTPRYLIKTRGQQVTLSCSPISGHRSVSWYQQTPGQGLQFLFEYFSETQRNKGNFPGRFSGRQFSNSRSEMNVSTLELGDSALYLCASSGLATDTQYFGPGTRLTVL.

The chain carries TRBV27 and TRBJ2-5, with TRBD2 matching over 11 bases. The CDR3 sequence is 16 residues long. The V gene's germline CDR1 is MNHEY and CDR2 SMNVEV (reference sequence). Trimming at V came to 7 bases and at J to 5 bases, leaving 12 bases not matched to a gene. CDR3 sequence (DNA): TGTGCCAGCAAACCAAACTTTAGCGGGAGGGGTGAGACCCAGTACTTC. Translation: CASKPNFSGRGETQYF.

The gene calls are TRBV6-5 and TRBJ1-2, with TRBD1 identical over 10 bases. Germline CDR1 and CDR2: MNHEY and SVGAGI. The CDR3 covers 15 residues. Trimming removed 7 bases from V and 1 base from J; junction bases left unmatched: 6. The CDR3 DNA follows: TGTGCCAGCATCCCCGGGACAGGGGTTAACTATGGCTACACCTTC. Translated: CASIPGTGVNYGYTF.

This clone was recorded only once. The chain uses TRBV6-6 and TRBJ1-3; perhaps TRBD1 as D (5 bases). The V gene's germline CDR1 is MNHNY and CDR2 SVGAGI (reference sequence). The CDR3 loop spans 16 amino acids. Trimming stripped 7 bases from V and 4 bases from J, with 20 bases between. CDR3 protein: CASTDLSAGLGNTIYF. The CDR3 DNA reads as TGTGCCAGCACCGACTTAAGCGCGGGGCTCGGAAACACCATATATTTT.

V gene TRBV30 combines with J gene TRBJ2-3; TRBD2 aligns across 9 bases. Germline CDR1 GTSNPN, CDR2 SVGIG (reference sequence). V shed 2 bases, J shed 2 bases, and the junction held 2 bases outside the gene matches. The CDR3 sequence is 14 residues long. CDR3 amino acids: CAWSRGRATDTQYF. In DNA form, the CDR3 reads TGTGCCTGGAGTCGCGGGAGGGCCACAGATACGCAGTATTTT.

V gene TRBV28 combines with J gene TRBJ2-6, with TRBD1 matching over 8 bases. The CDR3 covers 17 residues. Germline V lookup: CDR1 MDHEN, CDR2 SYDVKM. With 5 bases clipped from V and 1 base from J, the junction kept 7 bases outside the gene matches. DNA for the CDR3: TGTGCCAGCAGTGGACTCAGGGGGCTTTCTGGGGCCAACGTCCTGACTTTC. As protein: CASSGLRGLSGANVLTF.

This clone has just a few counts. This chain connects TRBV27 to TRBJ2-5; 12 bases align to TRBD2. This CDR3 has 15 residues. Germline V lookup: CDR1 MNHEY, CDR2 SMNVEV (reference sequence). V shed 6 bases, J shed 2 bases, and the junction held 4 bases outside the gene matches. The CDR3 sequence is CASSPGTSGQETQYF. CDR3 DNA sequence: TGTGCCAGCAGCCCCGGGACTAGCGGGCAAGAGACCCAGTACTTC.

The chain's CDR3 is CASSYSGAGNNEQFF. The CDR3 DNA sequence: TGTGCCAGCAGTTACTCGGGTGCGGGGAACAATGAGCAGTTCTTC. The V and J genes are TRBV6-5 and TRBJ2-1; D may be TRBD2 (6 bases). The CDR3 is made up of 15 amino acids. The V and J ends lost 0 bases and 5 bases respectively, with 11 bases between them. The germline V gene has CDR1 MNHEY and CDR2 SVGAGI.

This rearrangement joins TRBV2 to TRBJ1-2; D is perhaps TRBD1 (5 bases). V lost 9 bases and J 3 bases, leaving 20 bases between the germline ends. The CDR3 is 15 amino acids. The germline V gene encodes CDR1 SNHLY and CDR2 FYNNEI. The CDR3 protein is CASMGLGQGHYGYTF. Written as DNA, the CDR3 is TGTGCCAGTATGGGACTTGGGCAGGGACACTATGGCTACACCTTC. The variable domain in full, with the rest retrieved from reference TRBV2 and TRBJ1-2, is EPEVTQTPSHQVTQMGQEVILRCVPISNHLYFYWYRQILGQKVEFLVSFYNNEISEKSEIFDDQFSVERPDGSNFTLKIRSTKLEDSAMYFCASMGLGQGHYGYTFGSGTRLTVV.

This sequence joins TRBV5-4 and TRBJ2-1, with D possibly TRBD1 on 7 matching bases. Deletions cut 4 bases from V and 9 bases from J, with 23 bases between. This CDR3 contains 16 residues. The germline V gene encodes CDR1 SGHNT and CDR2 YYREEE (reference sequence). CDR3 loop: CASSAPTGRQGGEQFF. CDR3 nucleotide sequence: TGTGCCAGCAGCGCGCCCACCGGGCGCCAGGGGGGTGAGCAGTTCTTC.

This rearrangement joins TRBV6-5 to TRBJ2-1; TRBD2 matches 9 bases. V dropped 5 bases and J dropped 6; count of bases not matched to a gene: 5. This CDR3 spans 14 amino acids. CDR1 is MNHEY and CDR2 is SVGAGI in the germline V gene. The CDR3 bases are TGTGCCAGCAGTCATAGCGGGAGCGGCAATGAGCAGTTCTTC. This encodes CASSHSGSGNEQFF.

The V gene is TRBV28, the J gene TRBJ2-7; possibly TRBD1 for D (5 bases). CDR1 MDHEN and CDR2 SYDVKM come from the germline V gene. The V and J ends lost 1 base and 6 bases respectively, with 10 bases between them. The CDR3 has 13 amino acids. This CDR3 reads CASSLSQASEQYF. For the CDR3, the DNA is TGTGCCAGCAGTTTATCACAGGCCAGCGAGCAGTACTTC.

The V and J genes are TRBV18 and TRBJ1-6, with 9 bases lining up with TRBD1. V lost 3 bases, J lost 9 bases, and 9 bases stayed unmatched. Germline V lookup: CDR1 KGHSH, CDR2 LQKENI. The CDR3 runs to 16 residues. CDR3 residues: CASSPVVGQGSSPLHF. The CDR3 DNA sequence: TGTGCCAGCTCACCCGTCGTGGGACAGGGCTCTTCACCCCTCCACTTT.

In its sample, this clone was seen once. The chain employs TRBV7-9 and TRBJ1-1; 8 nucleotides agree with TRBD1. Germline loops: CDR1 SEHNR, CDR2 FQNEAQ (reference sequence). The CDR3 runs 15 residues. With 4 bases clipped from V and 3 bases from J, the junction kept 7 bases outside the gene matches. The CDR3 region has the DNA TGTGCCAGCAGCTCCACAGGGGGGAGTGACACTGAAGCTTTCTTT. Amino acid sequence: CASSSTGGSDTEAFF.